What follows are 8 T cell receptor beta chains derived from one specimen sequenced in a study of T cell responses to AZD1222 COVID-19 vaccine. TCRdb's table, derived via immunoSEQ multiplex PCR, lists solely in-frame clones and lacks some. The sample holds 72,000 or so clones, 80% to 90% seen once. This specimen consisted of peripheral blood, obtained 28 days after the second AZD1222 dose. The receptors were gathered from an adult who received the AZD1222 COVID-19 vaccine.

The chain combines TRBV12-3 or TRBV12-4 with TRBJ1-5; 8 bases fit TRBD1. The CDR3 totals 12 residues. The V gene end was trimmed by 8 bases and the J gene end by 8 bases; junction bases not matched to a gene: 5. CDR3 amino acids: CASGQGGEPQHF. The CDR3 DNA follows: TGTGCCAGCGGACAGGGAGGAGAGCCCCAGCATTTT.

This chain joins TRBV4-3 and TRBJ2-7; no firm D call. The ends were cut back, 4 bases at V and 2 bases at J, with 15 bases in the middle. The CDR3 runs to 15 residues. CDR1 and CDR2 (germline): LGHNA, YSLEER. The CDR3 loop is CASSLGLIAPYEQYF. The CDR3 DNA is TGCGCCAGCAGCCTGGGGTTGATAGCTCCCTACGAGCAGTACTTC.

This rearrangement joins TRBV19 to TRBJ1-1; D remains unclear. The CDR3 totals 11 residues. Trimming took off 8 bases at V and 0 bases at J, with 4 bases between the two ends. Germline CDR1 is LNHDA and CDR2 is SQIVND (reference sequence). CDR3 nucleotide sequence: TGTGCCAGTTCCATGAACACTGAAGCTTTCTTT. The encoded protein is CASSMNTEAFF.

The chain uses TRBV18 and TRBJ2-4, with D perhaps matching TRBD2 (5 bases). Germline CDR1 reads KGHSH; CDR2 reads LQKENI. The CDR3 consists of 19 residues. Trimming removed 3 bases at V and 0 bases at J, with 21 bases between. As DNA, the CDR3 is TGTGCCAGCTCACCCTTACCGGGAACGGGTTCATTAGCCAAAAACATTCAGTACTTC. Its translation is CASSPLPGTGSLAKNIQYF.

The genes are TRBV28 and TRBJ1-5, with a possible D match to TRBD1 (5 bases). This CDR3 spans 11 amino acids. Germline assignment: CDR1 MDHEN and CDR2 SYDVKM. Deletions cut 4 bases from V and 10 bases from J, with 8 bases between. The CDR3 sequence is CASSSREPQHF. CDR3 DNA sequence: TGTGCCAGCAGTTCCAGGGAACCCCAGCATTTT.

In this sample, this clone turned up once. This chain uses TRBV18 with TRBJ1-2, with D hard to call. The germline V gene encodes CDR1 KGHSH and CDR2 LQKENI. The CDR3 extends over 14 amino acids. V was clipped by 0 bases and J by 0 bases, with 5 bases between them. In DNA form, the CDR3 reads TGTGCCAGCTCACCACCCGACACTAACTATGGCTACACCTTC. Its protein is CASSPPDTNYGYTF.

This clone has a single count. The chain is built from TRBV5-5 and TRBJ2-2; D tentatively reads TRBD1 or TRBD2 (5 bases each). Germline V CDR1 and CDR2: SGHKS, YYEKEE (reference sequence). Trimming removed 3 bases at V and 7 bases at J, with 16 bases between. The CDR3 runs 15 residues. The CDR3 sequence is CASSSKPGPDGELFF. The CDR3 nucleotides read TGTGCCAGCAGCTCTAAGCCGGGACCGGACGGGGAGCTGTTTTTT. Together with reference TRBV5-5 and TRBJ2-2, the CDR3 gives the full variable domain: DAGVTQSPTHLIKTRGQQVTLRCSPISGHKSVSWYQQVLGQGPQFIFQYYEKEERGRGNFPDRFSARQFPNYSSELNVNALLLGDSALYLCASSSKPGPDGELFFGEGSRLTVL.

V usage is TRBV29-1 and J usage is TRBJ1-2; 7 bases are shared with TRBD1. V trimming: 7 bases; J trimming: 4 bases; junction bases outside the gene matches: 9. The CDR3 totals 13 residues. The V gene's germline CDR1 is SQVTM and CDR2 ANQGSEA. The CDR3 is CSAGRGTVYGYTF. Here the CDR3 DNA reads TGCAGCGCCGGTCGTGGGACAGTCTATGGCTACACCTTC.